The source of this TCR beta chain is a study of blood T cell repertoires in COVID-19. Study in general: Specimens from acute and convalescent COVID-19 originated in the United States, Italy and Spain. T cells, B-cell-depleted T cells, or PBMCs provided the cDNA or gDNA that served as material.

The table came from immunoSEQ multiplex PCR; TCRdb's copy has only in-frame clones and leaves some out. The table includes about 60,000 clones, about three quarters detected once. This clonotype was obtained from a woman aged 80 or older with acute or convalescent COVID-19. Sequencing was carried out using peripheral blood.

CDR3 sequence (DNA): TGCGCCAGCAGAGCAGGGGCTGAGACCCAGTACTTC. Translation: CASRAGAETQYF. The V call is TRBV5-1, the J call TRBJ2-5; a weak D match, TRBD1 (6 bases). Germline V gives CDR1 SGHRS, CDR2 YFSETQ. V lost 5 bases and J lost 5, with 10 bases in between. This CDR3 spans 12 amino acids.